This record concerns one T cell receptor (beta chain) sequence. The sample is drawn from a study of blood T cell repertoires in COVID-19. Whole-study context: COVID-19 samples from acute and convalescent phases originated in the United States, Italy and Spain. T cells, B-cell-depleted T cells, or PBMCs supplied cDNA or gDNA.

Repertoires were generated with immunoSEQ multiplex PCR, while TCRdb's copy carries only in-frame clones and drops some. The repertoire holds about 300,000 clones, over 75% seen once, with approximately 6.8% in the top ten. Patients from Seattle were sampled longitudinally, starting during active infection. Material for sequencing was peripheral blood. This clonotype originated in a woman aged 30 to 39 with COVID-19, enrolled during active disease.

The CDR3: CATSGDRNTEAFF. The CDR3 nucleotides are TGTGCCACCTCAGGGGACAGGAACACTGAAGCTTTCTTT. This chain connects TRBV10-3 to TRBJ1-1; TRBD1 matches at 7 bases. Germline values: CDR1 ENHRY, CDR2 SYGVKD. V shed 10 bases and J 1 base; nucleotides not matched to a gene: 6. This CDR3 has 13 amino acids.